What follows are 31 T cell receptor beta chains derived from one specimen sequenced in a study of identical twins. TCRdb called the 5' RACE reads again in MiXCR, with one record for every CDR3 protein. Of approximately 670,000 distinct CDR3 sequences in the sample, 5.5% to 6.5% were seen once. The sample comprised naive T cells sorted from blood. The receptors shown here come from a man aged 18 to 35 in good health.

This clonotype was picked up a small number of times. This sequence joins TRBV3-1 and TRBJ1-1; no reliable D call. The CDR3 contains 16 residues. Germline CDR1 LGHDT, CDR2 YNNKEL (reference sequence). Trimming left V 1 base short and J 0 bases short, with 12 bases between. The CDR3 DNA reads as TGTGCCAGCAGCCAAGGCAGGCCGGGAATGAACACTGAAGCTTTCTTT. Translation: CASSQGRPGMNTEAFF.

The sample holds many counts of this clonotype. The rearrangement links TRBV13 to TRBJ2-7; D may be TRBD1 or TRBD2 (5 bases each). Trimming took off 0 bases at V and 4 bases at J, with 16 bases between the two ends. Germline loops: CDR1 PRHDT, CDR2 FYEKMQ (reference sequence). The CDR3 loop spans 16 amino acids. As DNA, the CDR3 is TGTGCCAGCAGCTTAGGAGGCGACGGGAAGGGGTACGAGCAGTACTTC. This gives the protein CASSLGGDGKGYEQYF. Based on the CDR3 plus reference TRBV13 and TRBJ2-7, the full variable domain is AAGVIQSPRHLIKEKRETATLKCYPIPRHDTVYWYQQGPGQDPQFLISFYEKMQSDKGSIPDRFSAQQFSDYHSELNMSSLELGDSALYFCASSLGGDGKGYEQYFGPGTRLTVT.

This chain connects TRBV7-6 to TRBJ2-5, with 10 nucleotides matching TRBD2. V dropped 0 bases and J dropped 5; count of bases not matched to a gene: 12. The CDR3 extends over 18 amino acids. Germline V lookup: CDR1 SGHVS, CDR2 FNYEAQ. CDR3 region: CASSLAASGSRRGETQYF. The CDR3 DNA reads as TGTGCCAGCAGCTTAGCGGCTAGCGGGAGCAGGCGGGGGGAGACCCAGTACTTC.

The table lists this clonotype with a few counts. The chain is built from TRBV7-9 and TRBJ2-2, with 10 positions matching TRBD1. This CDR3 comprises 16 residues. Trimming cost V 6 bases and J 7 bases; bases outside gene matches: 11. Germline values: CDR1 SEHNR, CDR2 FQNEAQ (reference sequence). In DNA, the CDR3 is TGTGCCAGCAGATACGATGGGACAGGGGTTCTCGGGGAGCTGTTTTTT. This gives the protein CASRYDGTGVLGELFF.

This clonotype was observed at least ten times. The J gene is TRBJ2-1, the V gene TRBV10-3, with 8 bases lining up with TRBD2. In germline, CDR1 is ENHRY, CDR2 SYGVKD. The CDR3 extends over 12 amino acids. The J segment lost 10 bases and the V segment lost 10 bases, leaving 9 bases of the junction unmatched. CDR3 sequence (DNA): TGTGCCACCGCCGGGACTAGAGACGAGCAGTTCTTC. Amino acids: CATAGTRDEQFF.

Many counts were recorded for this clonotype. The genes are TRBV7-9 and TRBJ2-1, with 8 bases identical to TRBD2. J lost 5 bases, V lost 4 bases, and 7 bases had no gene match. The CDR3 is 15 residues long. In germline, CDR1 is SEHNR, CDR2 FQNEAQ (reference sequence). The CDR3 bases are TGTGCCAGCAGCTCTCCGACTAGCGAGAACAATGAGCAGTTCTTC. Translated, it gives CASSSPTSENNEQFF.

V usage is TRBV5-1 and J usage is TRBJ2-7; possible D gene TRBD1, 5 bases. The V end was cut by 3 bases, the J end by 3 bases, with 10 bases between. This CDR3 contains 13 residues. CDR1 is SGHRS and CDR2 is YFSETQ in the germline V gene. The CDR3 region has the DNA TGCGCCAGCAGCTCGCGGCAGGGCTACGAGCAGTACTTC. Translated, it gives CASSSRQGYEQYF. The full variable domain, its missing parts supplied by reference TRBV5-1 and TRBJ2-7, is KAGVTQTPRYLIKTRGQQVTLSCSPISGHRSVSWYQQTPGQGLQFLFEYFSETQRNKGNFPGRFSGRQFSNSRSEMNVSTLELGDSALYLCASSSRQGYEQYFGPGTRLTVT.

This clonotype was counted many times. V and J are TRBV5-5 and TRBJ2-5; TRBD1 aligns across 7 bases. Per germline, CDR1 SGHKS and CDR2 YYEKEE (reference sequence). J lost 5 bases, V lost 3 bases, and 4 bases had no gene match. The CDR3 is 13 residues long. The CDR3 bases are TGTGCCAGCAGCTCCGGGACAGTTGAGACCCAGTACTTC. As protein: CASSSGTVETQYF.

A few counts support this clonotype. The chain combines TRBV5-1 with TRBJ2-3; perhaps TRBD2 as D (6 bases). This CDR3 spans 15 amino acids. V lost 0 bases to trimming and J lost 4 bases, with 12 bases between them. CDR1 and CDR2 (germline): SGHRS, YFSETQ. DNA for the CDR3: TGCGCCAGCAGCTTGGGTTACTCGGGAGCAGATACGCAGTATTTT. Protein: CASSLGYSGADTQYF.

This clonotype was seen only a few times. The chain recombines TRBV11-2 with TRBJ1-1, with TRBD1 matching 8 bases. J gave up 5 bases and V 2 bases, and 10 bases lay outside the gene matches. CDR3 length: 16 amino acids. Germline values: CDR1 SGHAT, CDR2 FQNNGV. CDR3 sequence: CASSLPPPDRETEAFF. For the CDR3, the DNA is TGTGCCAGCAGCTTACCCCCCCCGGACAGGGAGACTGAAGCTTTCTTT.

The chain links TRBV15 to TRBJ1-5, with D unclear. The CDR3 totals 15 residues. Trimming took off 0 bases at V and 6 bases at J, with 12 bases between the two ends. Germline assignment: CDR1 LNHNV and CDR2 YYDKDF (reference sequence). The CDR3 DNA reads TGTGCCACCAGCAGAGATCCCGAGCGGATTCAGCCCCAGCATTTT. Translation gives CATSRDPERIQPQHF.

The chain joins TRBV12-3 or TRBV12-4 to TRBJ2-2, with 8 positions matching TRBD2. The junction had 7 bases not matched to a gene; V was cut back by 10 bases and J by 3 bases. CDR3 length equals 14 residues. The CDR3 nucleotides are TGTGCCAATTCCCGGGAGGGCCACACCGGGGAGCTGTTTTTT. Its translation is CANSREGHTGELFF.

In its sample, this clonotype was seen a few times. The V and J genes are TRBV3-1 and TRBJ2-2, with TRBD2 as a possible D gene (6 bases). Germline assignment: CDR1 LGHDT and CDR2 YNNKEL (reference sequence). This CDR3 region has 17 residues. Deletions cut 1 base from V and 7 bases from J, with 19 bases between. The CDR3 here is CASSQVHRLSGGGELFF. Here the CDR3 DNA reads TGTGCCAGCAGCCAAGTCCACCGTCTTAGCGGCGGCGGGGAGCTGTTTTTT.

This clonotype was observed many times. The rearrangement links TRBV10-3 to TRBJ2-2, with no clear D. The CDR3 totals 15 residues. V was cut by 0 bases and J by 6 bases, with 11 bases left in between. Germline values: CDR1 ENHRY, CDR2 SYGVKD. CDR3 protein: CAISESHLKAGELFF. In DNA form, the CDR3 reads TGTGCCATCAGTGAGTCGCACTTGAAGGCCGGGGAGCTGTTTTTT.

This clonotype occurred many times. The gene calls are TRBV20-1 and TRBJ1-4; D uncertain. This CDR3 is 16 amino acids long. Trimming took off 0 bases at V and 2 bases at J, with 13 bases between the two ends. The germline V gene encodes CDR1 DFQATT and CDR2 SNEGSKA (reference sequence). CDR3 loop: CSAREGWLSTNEKLFF. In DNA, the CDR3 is TGCAGTGCTAGAGAAGGGTGGTTGTCGACTAATGAAAAACTGTTTTTT.

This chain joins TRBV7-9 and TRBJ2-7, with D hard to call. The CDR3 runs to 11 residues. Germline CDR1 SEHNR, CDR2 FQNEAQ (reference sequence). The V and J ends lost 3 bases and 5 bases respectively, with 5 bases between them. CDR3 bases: TGTGCCAGCAGCTTTCGAAACGAGCAGTACTTC. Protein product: CASSFRNEQYF.

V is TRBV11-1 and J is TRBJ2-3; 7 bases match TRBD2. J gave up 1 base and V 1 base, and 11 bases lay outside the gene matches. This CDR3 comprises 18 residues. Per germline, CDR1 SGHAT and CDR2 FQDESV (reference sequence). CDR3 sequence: CASSLDVGRSFGTDTQYF. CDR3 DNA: TGTGCCAGCAGCTTAGACGTCGGGAGGTCCTTTGGCACAGATACGCAGTATTTT.

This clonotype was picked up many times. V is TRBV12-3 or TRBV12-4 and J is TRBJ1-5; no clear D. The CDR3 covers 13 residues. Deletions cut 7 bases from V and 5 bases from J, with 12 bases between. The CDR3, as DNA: TGTGCCAGCACGAGGAGAACGGATCAGCCCCAGCATTTT. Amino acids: CASTRRTDQPQHF.

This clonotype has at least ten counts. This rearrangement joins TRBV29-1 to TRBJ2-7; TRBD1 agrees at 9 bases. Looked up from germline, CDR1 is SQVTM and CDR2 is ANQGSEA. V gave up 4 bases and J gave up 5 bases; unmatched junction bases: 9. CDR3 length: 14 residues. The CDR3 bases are TGCAGCGTTGTTGGCCGACAGGGGGGTAACGAGCAGTACTTC. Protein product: CSVVGRQGGNEQYF.

CDR3 in amino acids: CAWSKLLGEQYV. For the CDR3, the DNA is TGTGCCTGGAGTAAGCTACTTGGGGAGCAGTACGTC. J is TRBJ2-7 and V is TRBV30, with no clear D. The CDR3 has 12 residues. Germline loops: CDR1 GTSNPN, CDR2 SVGIG (reference sequence). Trimming cost V 2 bases and J 7 bases, with 12 bases left between them.

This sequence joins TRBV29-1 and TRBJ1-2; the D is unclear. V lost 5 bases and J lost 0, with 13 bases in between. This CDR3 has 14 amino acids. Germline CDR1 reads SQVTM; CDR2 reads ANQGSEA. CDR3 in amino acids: CSVSRAPSNYGYTF. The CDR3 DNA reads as TGCAGCGTTTCAAGGGCCCCCTCTAACTATGGCTACACCTTC.

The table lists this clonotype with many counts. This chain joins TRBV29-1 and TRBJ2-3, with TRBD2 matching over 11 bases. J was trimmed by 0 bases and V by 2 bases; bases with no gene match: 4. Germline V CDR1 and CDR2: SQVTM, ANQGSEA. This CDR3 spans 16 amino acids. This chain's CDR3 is CSVEHTSGSSTDTQYF. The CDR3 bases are TGCAGCGTTGAACACACTAGCGGGAGTAGCACAGATACGCAGTATTTT.

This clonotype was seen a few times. The CDR3 loop is CAVGTYVLTF. CDR3 nucleotide sequence: TGTGCCGTGGGCACGTACGTCCTGACTTTC. J is TRBJ2-6 and V is TRBV7-9; the D is unclear. The CDR3 covers 10 residues. V shed 11 bases and J shed 11 bases, with 10 bases lying between them. Per germline, CDR1 SEHNR and CDR2 FQNEAQ (reference sequence).

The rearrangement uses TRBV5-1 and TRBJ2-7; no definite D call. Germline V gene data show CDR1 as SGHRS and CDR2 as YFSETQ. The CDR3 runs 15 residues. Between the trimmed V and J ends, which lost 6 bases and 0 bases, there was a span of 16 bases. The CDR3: CASTRDGLLSYEQYF. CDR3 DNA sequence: TGCGCCAGCACCCGAGACGGTTTACTCTCCTACGAGCAGTACTTC. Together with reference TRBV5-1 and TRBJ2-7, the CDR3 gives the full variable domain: KAGVTQTPRYLIKTRGQQVTLSCSPISGHRSVSWYQQTPGQGLQFLFEYFSETQRNKGNFPGRFSGRQFSNSRSEMNVSTLELGDSALYLCASTRDGLLSYEQYFGPGTRLTVT.

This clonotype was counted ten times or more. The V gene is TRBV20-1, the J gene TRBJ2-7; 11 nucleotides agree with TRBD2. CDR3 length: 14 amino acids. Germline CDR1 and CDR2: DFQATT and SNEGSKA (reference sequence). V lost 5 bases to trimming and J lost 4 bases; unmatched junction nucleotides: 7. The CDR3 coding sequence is TGCAGTGCTGAAAGACTAGCGGGACGATACGAGCAGTACTTC. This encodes CSAERLAGRYEQYF.

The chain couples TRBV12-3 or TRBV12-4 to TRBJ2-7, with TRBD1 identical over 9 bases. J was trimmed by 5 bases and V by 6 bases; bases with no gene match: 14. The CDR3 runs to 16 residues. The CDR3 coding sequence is TGTGCCAGCAGCCTTACAGGGGGCGCTGGCCCCAACGAGCAGTACGTC. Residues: CASSLTGGAGPNEQYV.

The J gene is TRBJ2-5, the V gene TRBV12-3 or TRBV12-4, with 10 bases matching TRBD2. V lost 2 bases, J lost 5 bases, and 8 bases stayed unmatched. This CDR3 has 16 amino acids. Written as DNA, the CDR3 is TGTGCCAGCAGTTTATTCCTAGCGGGAGTGGGGGAGACCCAGTACTTC. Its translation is CASSLFLAGVGETQYF.

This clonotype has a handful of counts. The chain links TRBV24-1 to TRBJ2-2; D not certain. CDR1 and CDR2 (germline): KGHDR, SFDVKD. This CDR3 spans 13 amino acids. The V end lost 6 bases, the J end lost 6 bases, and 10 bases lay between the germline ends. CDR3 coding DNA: TGTGCCACCAGTACTCAGCGTCCCGGGGAGCTGTTTTTT. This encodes CATSTQRPGELFF.

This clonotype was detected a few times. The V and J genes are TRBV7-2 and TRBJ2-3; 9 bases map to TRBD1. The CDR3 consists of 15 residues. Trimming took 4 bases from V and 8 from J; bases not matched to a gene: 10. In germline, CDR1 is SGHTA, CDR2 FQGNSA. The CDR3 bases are TGTGCCAGCAGCTCGGGACAGGGAGGTAGGGGTACGCAGTATTTT. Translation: CASSSGQGGRGTQYF.

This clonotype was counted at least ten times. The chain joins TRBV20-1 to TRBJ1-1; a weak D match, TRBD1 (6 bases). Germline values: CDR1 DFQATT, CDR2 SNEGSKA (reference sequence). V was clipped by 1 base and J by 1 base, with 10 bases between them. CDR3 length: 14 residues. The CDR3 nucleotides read TGCAGTGCTAGAGGAGGGGGGCCGAACACTGAAGCTTTCTTT. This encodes CSARGGGPNTEAFF.

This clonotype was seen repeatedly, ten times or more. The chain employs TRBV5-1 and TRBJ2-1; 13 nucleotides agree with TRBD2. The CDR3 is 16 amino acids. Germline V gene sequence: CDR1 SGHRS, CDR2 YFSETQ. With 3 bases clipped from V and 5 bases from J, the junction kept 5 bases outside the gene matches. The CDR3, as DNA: TGCGCCAGCAGCTCGGGACTAGCGGGACGCCACAATGAGCAGTTCTTC. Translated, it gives CASSSGLAGRHNEQFF.